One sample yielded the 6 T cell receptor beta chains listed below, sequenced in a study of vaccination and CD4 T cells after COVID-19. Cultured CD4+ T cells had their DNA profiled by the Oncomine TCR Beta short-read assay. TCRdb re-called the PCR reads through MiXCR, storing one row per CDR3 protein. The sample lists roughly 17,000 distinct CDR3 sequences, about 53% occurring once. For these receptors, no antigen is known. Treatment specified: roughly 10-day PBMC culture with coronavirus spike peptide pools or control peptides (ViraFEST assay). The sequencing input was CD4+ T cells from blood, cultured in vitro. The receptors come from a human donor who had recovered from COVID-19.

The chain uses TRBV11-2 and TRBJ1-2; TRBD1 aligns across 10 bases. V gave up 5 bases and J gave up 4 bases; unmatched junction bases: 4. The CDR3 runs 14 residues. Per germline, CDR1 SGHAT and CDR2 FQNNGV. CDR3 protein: CASSPGQGGYGYTF. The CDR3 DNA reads TGTGCCAGCAGCCCAGGACAGGGGGGCTATGGCTACACCTTC.

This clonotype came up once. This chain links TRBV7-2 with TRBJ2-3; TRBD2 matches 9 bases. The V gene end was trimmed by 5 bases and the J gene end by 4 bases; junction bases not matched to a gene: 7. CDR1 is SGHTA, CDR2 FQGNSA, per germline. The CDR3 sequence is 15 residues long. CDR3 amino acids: CASSQSGRRADTQYF. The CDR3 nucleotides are TGTGCCAGCAGCCAGAGCGGGAGGCGAGCAGATACGCAGTATTTT.

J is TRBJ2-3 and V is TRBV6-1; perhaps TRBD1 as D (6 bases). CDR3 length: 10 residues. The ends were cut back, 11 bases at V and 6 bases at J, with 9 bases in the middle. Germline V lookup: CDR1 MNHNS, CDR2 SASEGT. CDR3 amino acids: CAGTRDTQYF. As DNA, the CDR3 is TGTGCCGGGACAAGGGATACGCAGTATTTT.

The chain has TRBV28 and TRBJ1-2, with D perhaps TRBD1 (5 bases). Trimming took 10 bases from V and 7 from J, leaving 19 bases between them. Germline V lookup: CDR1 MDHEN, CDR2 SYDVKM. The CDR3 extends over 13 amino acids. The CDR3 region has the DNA TGTGCCACTTCTCTAGGGACTCGGGGTGGCTACACCTTC. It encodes CATSLGTRGGYTF.

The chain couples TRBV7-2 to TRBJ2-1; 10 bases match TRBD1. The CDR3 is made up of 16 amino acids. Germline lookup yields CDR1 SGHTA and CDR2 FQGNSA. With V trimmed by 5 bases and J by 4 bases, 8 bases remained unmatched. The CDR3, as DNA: TGTGCCAGCAGCCGACCGGGACAGGGGTTTTACAATGAGCAGTTCTTC. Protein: CASSRPGQGFYNEQFF.

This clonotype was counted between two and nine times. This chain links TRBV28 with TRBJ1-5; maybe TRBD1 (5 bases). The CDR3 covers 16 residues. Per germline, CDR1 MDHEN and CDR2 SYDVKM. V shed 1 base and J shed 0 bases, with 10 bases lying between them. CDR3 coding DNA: TGTGCCAGCAGTTTATTTAGACAGCATAGCAATCAGCCCCAGCATTTT. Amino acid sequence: CASSLFRQHSNQPQHF.